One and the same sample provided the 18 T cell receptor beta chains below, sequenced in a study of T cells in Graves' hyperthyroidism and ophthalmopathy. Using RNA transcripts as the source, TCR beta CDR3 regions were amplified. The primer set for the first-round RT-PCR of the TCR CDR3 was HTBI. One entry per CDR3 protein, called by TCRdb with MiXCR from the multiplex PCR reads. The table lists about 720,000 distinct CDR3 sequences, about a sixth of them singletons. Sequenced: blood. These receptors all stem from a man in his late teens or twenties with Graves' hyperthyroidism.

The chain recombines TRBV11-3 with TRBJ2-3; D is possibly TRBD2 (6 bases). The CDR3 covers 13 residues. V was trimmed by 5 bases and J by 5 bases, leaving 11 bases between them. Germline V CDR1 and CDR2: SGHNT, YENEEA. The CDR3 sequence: CASSPGEIDTQYF. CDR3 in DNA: TGTGCCAGCAGCCCGGGGGAGATAGATACGCAGTATTTT. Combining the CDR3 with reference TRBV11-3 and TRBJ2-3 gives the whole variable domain EAGVVQSPRYKIIEKKQPVAFWCNPISGHNTLYWYLQNLGQGPELLIRYENEEAVDDSQLPKDRFSAERLKGVDSTLKIQPAELGDSAVYLCASSPGEIDTQYFGPGTRLTVL.

The CDR3 nucleotides read TGTGCCAGCAGTAGCGGGAGAGGTGTCAATGAGCAGTTCTTC. Its protein product is CASSSGRGVNEQFF. The rearrangement links TRBV2 to TRBJ2-1; 8 bases agree with TRBD2. V was clipped by 5 bases and J by 6 bases; unmatched bases: 6. The CDR3 is 14 residues long. Germline CDR1 and CDR2: SNHLY and FYNNEI.

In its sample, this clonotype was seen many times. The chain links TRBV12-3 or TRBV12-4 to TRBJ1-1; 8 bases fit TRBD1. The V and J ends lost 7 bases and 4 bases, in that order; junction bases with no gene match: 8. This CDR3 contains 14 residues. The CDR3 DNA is TGTGCCAGCACCCTTACTGACAGGGGCACTGAAGCTTTCTTT. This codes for CASTLTDRGTEAFF.

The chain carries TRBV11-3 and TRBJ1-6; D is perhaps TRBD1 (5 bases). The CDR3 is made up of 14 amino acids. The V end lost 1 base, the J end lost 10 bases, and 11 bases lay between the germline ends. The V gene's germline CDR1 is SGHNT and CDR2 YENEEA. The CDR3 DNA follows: TGTGCCAGCAGCTTAGGTCAGGGACGATCACCCCTCCACTTT. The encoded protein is CASSLGQGRSPLHF.

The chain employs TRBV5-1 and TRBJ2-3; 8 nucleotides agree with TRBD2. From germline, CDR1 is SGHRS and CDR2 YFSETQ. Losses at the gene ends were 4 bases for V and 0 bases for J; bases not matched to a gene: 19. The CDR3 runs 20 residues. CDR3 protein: CASSHTLAGGSFQSTDTQYF. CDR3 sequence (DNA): TGCGCCAGCAGCCATACCCTGGCGGGAGGCTCCTTTCAAAGCACAGATACGCAGTATTTT.

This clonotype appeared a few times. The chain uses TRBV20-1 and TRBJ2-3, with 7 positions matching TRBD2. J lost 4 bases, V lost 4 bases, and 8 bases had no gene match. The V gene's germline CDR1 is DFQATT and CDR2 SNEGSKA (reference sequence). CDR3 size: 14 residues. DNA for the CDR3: TGCAGTGCTACCCGGGGAGGGCCCGCAGATACGCAGTATTTT. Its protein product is CSATRGGPADTQYF.

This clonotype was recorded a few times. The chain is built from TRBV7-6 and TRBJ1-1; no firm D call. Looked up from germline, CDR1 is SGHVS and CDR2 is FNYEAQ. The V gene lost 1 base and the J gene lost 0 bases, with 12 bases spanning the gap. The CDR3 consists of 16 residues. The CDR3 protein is CASSLGLGQLNTEAFF. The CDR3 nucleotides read TGTGCCAGCAGCTTAGGCCTCGGGCAGTTGAACACTGAAGCTTTCTTT. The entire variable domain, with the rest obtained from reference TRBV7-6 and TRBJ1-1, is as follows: GAGVSQSPRYKVTKRGQDVALRCDPISGHVSLYWYRQALGQGPEFLTYFNYEAQQDKSGLPNDRFSAERPEGSISTLTIQRTEQRDSAMYRCASSLGLGQLNTEAFFGQGTRLTVV.

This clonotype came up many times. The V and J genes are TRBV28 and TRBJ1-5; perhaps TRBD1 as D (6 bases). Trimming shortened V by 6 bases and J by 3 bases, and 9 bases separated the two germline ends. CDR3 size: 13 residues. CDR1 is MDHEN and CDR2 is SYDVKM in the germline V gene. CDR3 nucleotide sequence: TGTGCCAGCAGGGGACATTCCAATCAGCCCCAGCATTTT. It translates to CASRGHSNQPQHF.

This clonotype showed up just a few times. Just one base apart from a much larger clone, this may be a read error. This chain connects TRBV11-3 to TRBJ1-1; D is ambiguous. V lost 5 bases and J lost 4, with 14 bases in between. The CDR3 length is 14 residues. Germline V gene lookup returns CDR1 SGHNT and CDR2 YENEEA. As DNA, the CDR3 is TGTGCCAGCAGCCCCTACCACGATTGCACTGAAGCTTTCTTT. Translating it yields CASSPYHDCTEAFF.

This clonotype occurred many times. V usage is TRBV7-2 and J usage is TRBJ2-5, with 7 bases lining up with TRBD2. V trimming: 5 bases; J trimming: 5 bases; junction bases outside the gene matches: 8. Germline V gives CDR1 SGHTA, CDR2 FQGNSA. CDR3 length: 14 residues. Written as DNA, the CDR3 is TGTGCCAGCAGCACAGACCGGGGAGGGGAGACCCAGTACTTC. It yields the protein CASSTDRGGETQYF.

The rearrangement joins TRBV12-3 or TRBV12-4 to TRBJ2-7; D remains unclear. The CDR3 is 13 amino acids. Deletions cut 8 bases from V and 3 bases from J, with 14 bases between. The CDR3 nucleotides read TGTGCCAGCCGGTTACACTCCAGCTACGAGCAGTACTTC. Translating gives CASRLHSSYEQYF.

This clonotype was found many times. The DNA for the CDR3 is TGTGCCAGCAGTTACCACAGGGGTGAAGCTTTCTTT. It yields the protein CASSYHRGEAFF. This rearrangement joins TRBV6-6 to TRBJ1-1; 7 nucleotides match TRBD1. This CDR3 is built from 12 residues. The germline V gene has CDR1 MNHNY and CDR2 SVGAGI (reference sequence). V lost 2 bases to trimming and J lost 7 bases; unmatched junction nucleotides: 1.

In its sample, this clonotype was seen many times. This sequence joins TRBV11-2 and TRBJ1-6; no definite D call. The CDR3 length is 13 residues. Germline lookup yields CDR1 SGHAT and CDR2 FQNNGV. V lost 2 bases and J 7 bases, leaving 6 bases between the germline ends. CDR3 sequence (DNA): TGTGCCAGCAGCTTATCATTGAATTCACCCCTCCACTTT. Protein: CASSLSLNSPLHF.

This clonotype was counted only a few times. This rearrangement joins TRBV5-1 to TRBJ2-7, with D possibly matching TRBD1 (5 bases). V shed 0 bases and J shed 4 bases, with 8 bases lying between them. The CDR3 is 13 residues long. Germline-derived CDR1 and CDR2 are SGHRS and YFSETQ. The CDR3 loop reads CASSLGQQYEQYF. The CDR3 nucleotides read TGCGCCAGCAGCTTGGGACAGCAGTACGAGCAGTACTTC.

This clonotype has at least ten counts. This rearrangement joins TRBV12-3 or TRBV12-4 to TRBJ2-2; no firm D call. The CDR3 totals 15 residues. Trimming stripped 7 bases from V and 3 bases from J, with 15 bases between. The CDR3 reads CASTSIRSYTGELFF. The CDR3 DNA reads TGTGCCAGCACCTCAATAAGATCATACACCGGGGAGCTGTTTTTT.

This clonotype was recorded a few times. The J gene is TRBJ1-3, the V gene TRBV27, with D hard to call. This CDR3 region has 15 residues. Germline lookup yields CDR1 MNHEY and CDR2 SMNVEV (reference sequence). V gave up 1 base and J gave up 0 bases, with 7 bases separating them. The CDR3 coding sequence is TGTGCCAGCAGTTTATACGGGTTCTCTGGAAACACCATATATTTT. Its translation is CASSLYGFSGNTIYF.

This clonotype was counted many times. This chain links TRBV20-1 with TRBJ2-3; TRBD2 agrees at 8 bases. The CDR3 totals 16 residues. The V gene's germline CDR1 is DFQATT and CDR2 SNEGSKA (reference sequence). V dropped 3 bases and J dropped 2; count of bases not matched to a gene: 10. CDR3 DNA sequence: TGCAGTGCTAGGTTACAAGGACTAGCAGACACAGATACGCAGTATTTT. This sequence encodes CSARLQGLADTDTQYF.

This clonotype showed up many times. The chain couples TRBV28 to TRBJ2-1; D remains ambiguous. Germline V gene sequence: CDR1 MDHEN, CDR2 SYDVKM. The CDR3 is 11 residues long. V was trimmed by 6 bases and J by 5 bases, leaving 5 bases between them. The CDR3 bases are TGTGCCAGCAGAGTTAACAATGAGCAGTTCTTC. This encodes CASRVNNEQFF.